This is a list of T cell receptor beta chains from one sample in a study of beta chain features in type 1 diabetes. Repertoires were generated with immunoSEQ multiplex PCR, while TCRdb's copy carries only in-frame clones and drops some. The table lists 300,000 to 400,000 clones, about a tenth of them singletons, with 1% in the top ten. The sample taken for sequencing was central memory CD4+ T cells from blood. The receptor set was obtained from a man aged 25-40 years with type 1 diabetes. Both conserved end residues are part of each CDR3. The D gene is left open where the match is weak. Not all rows give a size; the values are once, few, many and, for expanded clones, a class.

V	D	J	size	DNA	CDR3
TRBV13	.	TRBJ2-7	few	TGTGCCAGCAGCTCCGCGGCCTACGAGCAGTACTTC	CASSSAAYEQYF
TRBV7-2	.	TRBJ1-6	few	TGTGCCAGCAGCCCGCAGGGGTCGCATTCACCCCTCCACTTT	CASSPQGSHSPLHF
TRBV27	.	TRBJ2-3	.	TGTGCCAGCAGTCGGGTCGGACCAGATACGCAGTATTTT	CASSRVGPDTQYF
TRBV27	TRBD1	TRBJ1-5	.	TGTGCCACCGGGACAGGGACTCAGCCCCAGCATTTT	CATGTGTQPQHF
TRBV10-3	TRBD2	TRBJ2-3	few	TGTGCCATCAGTGAGTCGGCTAGCGGGGACACAGATACGCAGTATTTT	CAISESASGDTDTQYF
TRBV2	.	TRBJ1-2	few	TGTGCCAGCAGTCGAGACAATAACTATGGCTACACCTTC	CASSRDNNYGYTF
TRBV3-1/TRBV3-2	.	TRBJ2-7	few	TGTGCCAGCGGACGCGAGCAGTACTTC	CASGREQYF
TRBV30	.	TRBJ1-3	.	TGTGCCTGGGGCATAGCGGGGTCGACCTCTGGAAACACCATATATTTT	CAWGIAGSTSGNTIYF
TRBV2	.	TRBJ2-5	.	TGTGCCAGCACCCCGGGGACGGAGACCCAGTACTTC	CASTPGTETQYF
TRBV11-2	.	TRBJ1-3	.	TGTGCCAGCAGCTTCCCGTACCAGGGAAACACCATATATTTT	CASSFPYQGNTIYF
TRBV9	.	TRBJ1-1	.	TGTGCCAGCAGCTCCGTTGGGTGGGACACTGAAGCTTTCTTT	CASSSVGWDTEAFF
TRBV20-1	.	TRBJ2-1	.	TGCAGTGCTAGTCCCCACAATGAGCAGTTCTTC	CSASPHNEQFF
TRBV4-1	TRBD2	TRBJ2-7	.	TGCGCCAGCAGCCAAGATACCCGGGGGGTGTACGAGCAGTACTTC	CASSQDTRGVYEQYF
TRBV27	.	TRBJ2-2	few	TGTGCCAGCAGGAGACACACCGGGGAGCTGTTTTTT	CASRRHTGELFF
TRBV30	TRBD1	TRBJ1-6	few	TGTGCCTGGAGTGTGACAGGGAATTCACCCCTCCACTTT	CAWSVTGNSPLHF
TRBV19	.	TRBJ2-2	few	TGTGCCAGTAGTATGCAGGCGAACACCGGGGAGCTGTTTTTT	CASSMQANTGELFF
TRBV18	TRBD1	TRBJ1-1	few	TGTGCCAGCTCACCCCAGGGGGACACTGAAGCTTTCTTT	CASSPQGDTEAFF